The 8 T cell receptor beta chains presented below share a single source sample, sequenced in a study of T cell clusters in autoimmune cytopenias (dated by TCRdb to between 2018 and 2021). Per sample, around 230 ng of peripheral blood genomic DNA, tens of thousands of genome equivalents, was used for TRB amplification. Sequencing instrument: Illumina MiSeq. TRB rearrangements were amplified by multiplex PCR following a touch-down protocol, with the TRB-A and TRB-B primer pools mixed in one tube. TCRdb reprocessed the reads and assigns one entry to each CDR3 protein sequence, leaving out DNA. The sample's records list approximately 8,200 distinct CDR3 sequences. The top ten clonotypes cover under 30% of the sample. Sequenced sample: peripheral blood. These receptors came from a human donor with an autoimmune cytopenia or autoimmune hepatitis (not recorded which).

The chain carries TRBV5-4 and TRBJ2-3; absent DNA, TCRdb's TRBD2 call cannot be checked. There are 18 residues in the CDR3. In germline, CDR1 is SGHNT, CDR2 YYREEE (reference sequence). The CDR3 here is CASKSGTSGRAPTDTQYF.

This clonotype counts as medium-sized by frequency. V is TRBV29-1 and J is TRBJ1-3; TCRdb lists TRBD1, though no DNA is available to test this call. The CDR3 is 15 amino acids. The germline CDR1 and CDR2 sequences are SQVTM and ANQGSEA. The chain's CDR3 is CSVRSTGGSGNTIYF.

The rearrangement links TRBV5-5 to TRBJ1-6; the TRBD1 assignment by TCRdb is unverifiable without DNA. The CDR3 has 15 residues. Germline lookup yields CDR1 SGHKS and CDR2 YYEKEE (reference sequence). CDR3: CASSLTPGGNSPLHF.

The chain joins TRBV7-9 to TRBJ2-7; the TRBD1 assignment by TCRdb is unverifiable without DNA. Germline V gene sequence: CDR1 SEHNR, CDR2 FQNEAQ (reference sequence). The CDR3 consists of 17 residues. CDR3 amino acids: CASSLGEDRKDNYEQYF.

This clonotype is identified as medium-sized from frequency. The rearrangement links TRBV5-6 to TRBJ2-5. This CDR3 spans 14 amino acids. Looked up from germline, CDR1 is SGHDT and CDR2 is YYEEEE. CDR3 protein: CASSLANRLETQYF.

This clonotype counts as medium-sized by frequency. V gene TRBV5-4 combines with J gene TRBJ2-5. Germline V gene data show CDR1 as SGHNT and CDR2 as YYREEE (reference sequence). This CDR3 region has 13 residues. CDR3 in amino acids: CASSLGTWETQYF.

The chain combines TRBV11-1 with TRBJ2-4; the TCRdb call, TRBD2, lacks DNA for checking. Looked up from germline, CDR1 is SGHAT and CDR2 is FQDESV (reference sequence). The CDR3 length is 17 residues. The chain's CDR3 is CASSSSGRRGPKNIQYF. Based on the CDR3 plus reference TRBV11-1 and TRBJ2-4, the full variable domain is EAEVAQSPRYKITEKSQAVAFWCDPISGHATLYWYRQILGQGPELLVQFQDESVVDDSQLPKDRFSAERLKGVDSTLKIQPAELGDSAMYLCASSSSGRRGPKNIQYFGAGTRLSVL.

This chain links TRBV5-4 with TRBJ2-7; TCRdb proposes TRBD1, but this gene call is untestable without DNA. The CDR3 covers 15 residues. Per germline, CDR1 SGHNT and CDR2 YYREEE (reference sequence). Here the CDR3 reads CASSRPPPTGAEQYF.